The 30 T cell receptor beta chains presented below share a single source sample, sequenced in a study of cytomegalovirus exposure and HLA in healthy donors. The PCR contained 60 Vbeta and 13 Jbeta primers. The protocol was immunoSEQ multiplex PCR, while the TCRdb copy is restricted to in-frame clones and leaves out a portion. The sample lists 150,000 to 200,000 clones; over 9.5% were seen once. The sample comprised PBMCs. The origin of the receptors is a man between 50 and 59 years old in good health and CMV-seropositive.

The V and J genes are TRBV10-3 and TRBJ1-5; 9 bases align to TRBD1. The ends lost 0 bases at V and 6 bases at J; junction bases unmatched: 6. The CDR3 has 16 residues. Germline V gene sequence: CDR1 ENHRY, CDR2 SYGVKD. The CDR3 protein is CAISESAGTGTQPQHF. The CDR3 DNA reads as TGTGCCATCAGTGAGTCGGCTGGGACAGGGACTCAGCCCCAGCATTTT.

The chain uses TRBV14 and TRBJ2-6; weak D call: TRBD2 (5 bases). CDR1 and CDR2 (germline): SGHDN, FVKESK. This CDR3 contains 21 residues. The V gene lost 0 bases and the J gene lost 2 bases, with 23 bases spanning the gap. CDR3: CASSQEGRNTALFAGANVLTF. Here the CDR3 DNA reads TGTGCCAGCAGCCAAGAGGGGAGAAATACAGCGTTATTCGCTGGGGCCAACGTCCTGACTTTC.

V is TRBV2 and J is TRBJ1-3, with unresolved D. CDR3 length: 12 amino acids. V shed 10 bases and J shed 0 bases, with 7 bases lying between them. In germline, CDR1 is SNHLY, CDR2 FYNNEI. The CDR3 sequence is CATSASGNTIYF. CDR3 coding DNA: TGTGCCACAAGCGCCTCTGGAAACACCATATATTTT.

V gene TRBV5-1 combines with J gene TRBJ1-5; 8 nucleotides match TRBD1. Losses at the gene ends were 0 bases for V and 3 bases for J; bases not matched to a gene: 2. Per germline, CDR1 SGHRS and CDR2 YFSETQ. CDR3 length: 15 amino acids. The CDR3 loop reads CASSLGTGPNQPQHF. The CDR3 DNA reads as TGCGCCAGCAGCTTGGGGACAGGGCCCAATCAGCCCCAGCATTTT.

The table lists this clone with a few counts. The CDR3, as DNA: TGTGCCAGCAGGTACAGGGCACCCGGAAACACCATATATTTT. Protein: CASRYRAPGNTIYF. The chain carries TRBV11-3 and TRBJ1-3, with D tentatively TRBD1 (6 bases). V was clipped by 6 bases and J by 4 bases, with 13 bases between them. This CDR3 has 14 amino acids. Looked up from germline, CDR1 is SGHNT and CDR2 is YENEEA.

The chain uses TRBV19 and TRBJ2-5; TRBD2 matches at 15 bases. The CDR3 spans 19 residues. The germline V gene has CDR1 LNHDA and CDR2 SQIVND (reference sequence). The V segment lost 0 bases and the J segment 1 base; nucleotides outside the gene matches: 6. This CDR3 is CASSIDHGTSGGTQETQYF. The CDR3 bases are TGTGCCAGTAGTATAGATCATGGGACTAGCGGGGGGACCCAAGAGACCCAGTACTTC.

This clone came up a few times. V is TRBV4-1 and J is TRBJ2-3, with 11 bases fitting TRBD2. CDR1 MGHRA and CDR2 YSYEKL come from the germline V gene. The CDR3 runs 15 residues. Unmatched junction bases numbered 1, after V lost 2 bases and J lost 3 bases. The CDR3 sequence: CASSQLAGGTDTQYF. Here the CDR3 DNA reads TGCGCCAGCAGCCAACTAGCGGGGGGTACAGATACGCAGTATTTT.

The rearrangement uses TRBV18 and TRBJ1-1; D perhaps matches TRBD1 (5 bases). Germline CDR1 is KGHSH and CDR2 is LQKENI. CDR3 length: 15 amino acids. Trimming cost V 0 bases and J 0 bases, with 8 bases left between them. DNA of the CDR3: TGTGCCAGCTCACCACCGGCAGGGATGAACACTGAAGCTTTCTTT. As protein: CASSPPAGMNTEAFF. Full variable domain (remainder filled in from reference TRBV18 and TRBJ1-1): NAGVMQNPRHLVRRRGQEARLRCSPMKGHSHVYWYRQLPEEGLKFMVYLQKENIIDESGMPKERFSAEFPKEGPSILRIQQVVRGDSAAYFCASSPPAGMNTEAFFGQGTRLTVV.

This clone was counted only a few times. The V and J genes are TRBV5-5 and TRBJ2-5; D is unclear. CDR3 length: 13 amino acids. Germline CDR1 reads SGHKS; CDR2 reads YYEKEE (reference sequence). The V and J ends lost 5 bases and 2 bases respectively, with 10 bases between them. The CDR3, as DNA: TGTGCCAGCAGATTAGGCAGGCAAGAGACCCAGTACTTC. This sequence encodes CASRLGRQETQYF.

In this sample, this clone turned up a few times. The CDR3 loop is CATSRGSLTGGAWEKLFF. The CDR3 DNA sequence: TGTGCCACCAGCAGAGGGAGCCTTACAGGGGGCGCATGGGAAAAACTGTTTTTT. V gene TRBV15 combines with J gene TRBJ1-4; 9 nucleotides line up with TRBD1. The ends lost 1 base at V and 8 bases at J; junction bases unmatched: 14. CDR3 size: 18 residues. Germline V gene data show CDR1 as LNHNV and CDR2 as YYDKDF (reference sequence).

This clone has more than one count but fewer than ten. The chain combines TRBV4-3 with TRBJ2-1, with 12 bases lining up with TRBD2. V shed 1 base, J shed 16 bases, and the junction held 8 bases outside the gene matches. The CDR3 spans 14 residues. Germline CDR1 is LGHNA and CDR2 is YSLEER. CDR3 in DNA: TGCGCCAGCAGCCAAGGACTAGCGGGGGCCGTTGGATTCTTC. Translation: CASSQGLAGAVGFF.

The V call is TRBV11-3, the J call TRBJ2-7; possibly TRBD1 for D (5 bases). The CDR3 covers 16 residues. CDR1 SGHNT and CDR2 YENEEA come from the germline V gene. Trimming shortened V by 6 bases and J by 2 bases, and 20 bases separated the two germline ends. This chain's CDR3 is CASSYKAGLWPYEQYV. The CDR3 nucleotides read TGTGCCAGCAGTTACAAAGCAGGGTTGTGGCCCTACGAGCAGTACGTC.

The table lists this clone with a few counts. The chain carries TRBV6-4 and TRBJ2-2; 7 bases are a match to TRBD1. Germline values: CDR1 MRHNA, CDR2 SNTAGT. The junction had 5 bases not matched to a gene; V was cut back by 8 bases and J by 2 bases. The length of the CDR3 is 14 residues. Here the CDR3 DNA reads TGTGCCAGCGTAAGACAGGGAAACACCGGGGAGCTGTTTTTT. Residues: CASVRQGNTGELFF.

The chain is built from TRBV27 and TRBJ1-3; the match to TRBD1 covers 8 bases. CDR1 and CDR2 from the germline V gene are MNHEY and SMNVEV (reference sequence). J lost 3 bases, V lost 5 bases, and 6 bases had no gene match. The CDR3 is 15 amino acids. In DNA form, the CDR3 reads TGTGCCAGCAGTCCGCAGGGGGCGATTGGAAACACCATATATTTT. Translation: CASSPQGAIGNTIYF.

This clone occurred a few times. This chain uses TRBV19 with TRBJ1-2; D ambiguous. CDR3 length: 11 residues. Germline assignment: CDR1 LNHDA and CDR2 SQIVND (reference sequence). The V gene lost 8 bases and the J gene lost 5 bases, with 9 bases spanning the gap. The CDR3, as DNA: TGTGCCAGTTCCTTCGCGTATGGCTACACCTTC. Protein sequence: CASSFAYGYTF.

This clone has just one count. The chain carries TRBV4-2 and TRBJ2-7; D is unclear. The CDR3 has 12 amino acids. From germline, CDR1 is LGHNA and CDR2 YNFKEQ. The V end lost 1 base, the J end lost 5 bases, and 6 bases lay between the germline ends. This chain's CDR3 is CASSQGANEQYF. The CDR3, as DNA: TGTGCCAGCAGCCAAGGTGCGAACGAGCAGTACTTC.

The V call is TRBV10-3, the J call TRBJ1-2, with 8 bases aligning to TRBD1. The trim removed 2 bases at V and 4 bases at J, leaving 3 bases unmatched. The germline V gene has CDR1 ENHRY and CDR2 SYGVKD. This CDR3 region has 14 residues. The CDR3, as DNA: TGTGCCATCAGTGAGGACAGGGGCGGCTATGGCTACACCTTC. Protein sequence: CAISEDRGGYGYTF.

This chain joins TRBV19 and TRBJ1-5; D gene uncertain. The germline CDR1 and CDR2 sequences are LNHDA and SQIVND (reference sequence). CDR3 size: 15 residues. V lost 0 bases and J 2 bases, leaving 8 bases between the germline ends. CDR3 sequence (DNA): TGTGCCAGTAGTATAGACTCTGCGGGCAATCAGCCCCAGCATTTT. Translating gives CASSIDSAGNQPQHF.

This clone was seen only a few times. Here the CDR3 reads CASSLLQGTGVGGYTF. Here the CDR3 DNA reads TGTGCCAGCAGCTTGCTTCAAGGGACAGGGGTTGGTGGCTACACCTTC. The genes are TRBV5-6 and TRBJ1-2; 10 nucleotides match TRBD1. Unmatched junction bases numbered 10, after V lost 1 base and J lost 7 bases. Germline lookup yields CDR1 SGHDT and CDR2 YYEEEE. This CDR3 contains 16 residues.

This clone was counted only a few times. V and J are TRBV27 and TRBJ1-6; 7 positions agree with TRBD1. CDR3 length: 15 residues. The V and J ends lost 6 bases and 6 bases, in that order; junction bases with no gene match: 8. The germline V gene encodes CDR1 MNHEY and CDR2 SMNVEV (reference sequence). This CDR3 is CASRQNRGGNSPLHF. In DNA form, the CDR3 reads TGTGCCAGCAGACAAAACAGGGGCGGTAATTCACCCCTCCACTTT.

This chain links TRBV9 with TRBJ2-7; TRBD2 is a possible D gene (7 bases). V was trimmed by 2 bases and J by 1 base, leaving 13 bases between them. Germline V gives CDR1 SGDLS, CDR2 YYNGEE. The CDR3 sequence is 15 residues long. The CDR3 is CASSVGGTLSYEQYF. CDR3 nucleotides: TGTGCCAGCAGCGTGGGGGGGACATTATCCTACGAGCAGTACTTC.

In its sample, this clone was seen a few times. V is TRBV10-1 and J is TRBJ2-5, with 8 bases matching TRBD1. Germline CDR1 is WNHNN and CDR2 is SYGVQD (reference sequence). Losses at the gene ends were 7 bases for V and 0 bases for J; bases not matched to a gene: 13. There are 17 residues in the CDR3. In DNA, the CDR3 is TGCGCCAGCATTCTCCGGACAGGGAAAATTTACCAAGAGACCCAGTACTTC. Translation: CASILRTGKIYQETQYF.

The genes are TRBV14 and TRBJ1-6, with TRBD1 matching 8 bases. Germline CDR1 SGHDN, CDR2 FVKESK. V shed 0 bases, J shed 8 bases, and the junction held 9 bases outside the gene matches. The CDR3 runs to 17 residues. CDR3 in amino acids: CASSQEPGGLPYSPLHF. The DNA for the CDR3 is TGTGCCAGCAGCCAAGAACCAGGGGGCTTACCCTATTCACCCCTCCACTTT.

This clone appeared a few times. The chain's CDR3 is CASRYDRASNQPQHF. The CDR3 DNA follows: TGTGCCAGTAGGTACGACAGGGCTAGCAATCAGCCCCAGCATTTT. The chain has TRBV19 and TRBJ1-5; 7 positions match TRBD1. V gave up 6 bases and J gave up 0 bases; unmatched junction bases: 5. This CDR3 contains 15 residues. Germline V gene data show CDR1 as LNHDA and CDR2 as SQIVND (reference sequence).

The V call is TRBV4-3, the J call TRBJ1-5, with TRBD1 matching over 7 bases. Per the germline V gene, CDR1 is LGHNA and CDR2 is YSLEER. The CDR3 has 17 amino acids. J was trimmed by 6 bases and V by 4 bases; bases with no gene match: 15. Here the CDR3 DNA reads TGCGCCAGCAGCCCAAGCGCCGGGACAGTCTATGCTCAGCCCCAGCATTTT. It codes for CASSPSAGTVYAQPQHF.

This clone was recorded a few times. The genes are TRBV5-4 and TRBJ1-1, with D uncertain. The CDR3 runs 14 residues. CDR1 is SGHNT and CDR2 is YYREEE in the germline V gene (reference sequence). V shed 0 bases and J shed 4 bases, with 10 bases lying between them. This CDR3 reads CASSLEVEVTEAFF. The CDR3 nucleotides are TGTGCCAGCAGCTTGGAAGTCGAGGTCACTGAAGCTTTCTTT.

The chain links TRBV5-1 to TRBJ1-2; D not resolved. CDR3 length: 14 amino acids. Trimming took 3 bases from V and 8 from J, leaving 17 bases between them. Germline values: CDR1 SGHRS, CDR2 YFSETQ. CDR3 in DNA: TGCGCCAGCAGCTCCTTGGCGGCCACCGCGGGCTACACCTTC. Protein product: CASSSLAATAGYTF.

The genes are TRBV5-6 and TRBJ2-7; 8 bases map to TRBD1. The CDR3 length is 15 residues. The trim removed 3 bases at V and 3 bases at J, leaving 8 bases unmatched. Germline V CDR1 and CDR2: SGHDT, YYEEEE. DNA for the CDR3: TGTGCCAGCAGCTCCACGGACAGGGACAACTACGAGCAGTACGTC. This gives the protein CASSSTDRDNYEQYV.

This clone was observed a few times. The chain employs TRBV7-2 and TRBJ2-5; D is unclear. V was clipped by 1 base and J by 1 base, with 13 bases between them. Germline CDR1 and CDR2: SGHTA and FQGNSA. CDR3 length: 16 residues. The CDR3 DNA reads TGTGCCAGCAGCTTAGTTTCCCCGTCGGTCCAAGAGACCCAGTACTTC. It translates to CASSLVSPSVQETQYF.

V usage is TRBV28 and J usage is TRBJ2-6, with D possibly being TRBD2 (6 bases). The V gene's germline CDR1 is MDHEN and CDR2 SYDVKM. V was trimmed by 7 bases and J by 1 base, leaving 8 bases between them. CDR3 length: 14 amino acids. The CDR3 spells CASIAGSGANVLTF. The CDR3 DNA is TGTGCCAGCATCGCGGGGTCTGGGGCCAACGTCCTGACTTTC.